This T cell receptor (beta chain) was identified during a study of T cells after yellow fever vaccination. Notes on the study in general: Clonotypes appearing in both CD4 and CD8 compartments existed, and their share was small.

TCRdb independently ran MiXCR on the 5' RACE reads; one entry per CDR3 protein. Of roughly 30,000 distinct CDR3 sequences in the sample, roughly 10% are singletons; the top ten hold roughly 12%. As to this clonotype: A clone one base away is much larger, so this may be a read error.

This CDR3 comprises 13 residues. Germline CDR1 and CDR2: SGHTA and FQGNSA. The source material was PBMCs, either bulk or a sorted T-cell subset (CD4+, CD8+, memory, or dextramer-sorted; not recorded which), sampled less than 16 days after the first yellow fever vaccination. This clonotype was sampled from a man between 18 and 29 years old who received the YFV17D yellow fever vaccine. The V call is TRBV7-2, the J call TRBJ2-7, with D tentatively TRBD1 (6 bases). CDR3 region: CASSPDSLDEQNF. DNA for the CDR3: TGTGCCAGCAGCCCGGACAGTTTGGACGAGCAGAACTTC.